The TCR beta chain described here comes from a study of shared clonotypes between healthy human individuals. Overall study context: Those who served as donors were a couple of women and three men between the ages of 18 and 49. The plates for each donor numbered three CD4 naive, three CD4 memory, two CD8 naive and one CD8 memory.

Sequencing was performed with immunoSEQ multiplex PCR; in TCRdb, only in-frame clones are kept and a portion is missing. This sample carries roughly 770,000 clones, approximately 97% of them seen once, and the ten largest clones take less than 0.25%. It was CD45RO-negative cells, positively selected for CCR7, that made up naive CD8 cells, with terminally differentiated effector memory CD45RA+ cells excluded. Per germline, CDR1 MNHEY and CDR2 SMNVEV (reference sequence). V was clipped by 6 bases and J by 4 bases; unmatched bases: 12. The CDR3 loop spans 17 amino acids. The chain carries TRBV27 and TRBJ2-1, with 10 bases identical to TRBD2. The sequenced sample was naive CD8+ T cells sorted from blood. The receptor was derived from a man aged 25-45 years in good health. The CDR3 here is CASSPRAGGPIYNEQFF. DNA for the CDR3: TGTGCCAGCAGCCCCAGAGCGGGAGGGCCAATTTACAATGAGCAGTTCTTC.